Below are 28 T cell receptor beta chains sequenced from a single sample in a study of regulatory T cells in long-lasting Graves disease. Arm-PCR with iRepertoire HTBI primers amplified the CDR3 regions for these TCR beta libraries. TCRdb ran MiXCR on the multiplex PCR reads and lists one entry per CDR3 protein. The sample has about 220,000 distinct CDR3 sequences, approximately 18% seen once. Regarding time point: newly diagnosed GD, antithyroid drugs for less than 3 months. From PBMCs, RNA was extracted and then used to make the TCR library. These sequences were also reported in another study, on T cells in Graves' hyperthyroidism and ophthalmopathy.

This sample comprised peripheral blood mononuclear cells (PBMCs), obtained at new diagnosis, from a patient treated with antithyroid drugs. The receptors stem from a woman younger than 45 with Graves disease.

This clonotype has only a few counts. The chain uses TRBV2 and TRBJ1-5; the D gene is possibly TRBD1 (6 bases). The V and J ends lost 2 bases and 5 bases respectively, with 10 bases between them. CDR3 length equals 14 residues. Germline assignment: CDR1 SNHLY and CDR2 FYNNEI. The CDR3 nucleotides read TGTGCCAGCAGTGAATCACAGGGTGATCAGCCCCAGCATTTT. It specifies CASSESQGDQPQHF.

The chain couples TRBV7-2 to TRBJ1-3; no clear D gene. CDR1 is SGHTA and CDR2 is FQGNSA in the germline V gene. Trimming shortened V by 6 bases and J by 3 bases, and 18 bases separated the two germline ends. This CDR3 has 16 amino acids. The CDR3 DNA reads as TGTGCCAGCAGTCGCGGCGGGTGGGGTGGTGGAAACACCATATATTTT. Translated, it gives CASSRGGWGGGNTIYF.

Ten or more counts support this clonotype. This chain links TRBV7-2 with TRBJ2-7; 9 nucleotides line up with TRBD1. This CDR3 spans 16 amino acids. The germline V gene encodes CDR1 SGHTA and CDR2 FQGNSA. V gave up 2 bases and J gave up 1 base; unmatched junction bases: 6. The CDR3 DNA reads TGTGCCAGCAGCTTAATCGGGACAGGGCTATCCTACGAGCAGTACTTC. It yields the protein CASSLIGTGLSYEQYF.

There are many counts of this clonotype. This sequence joins TRBV6-5 and TRBJ1-1, with unresolved D. V lost 0 bases to trimming and J lost 0 bases, with 17 bases between them. The CDR3 extends over 18 amino acids. From germline, CDR1 is MNHEY and CDR2 SVGAGI. The CDR3 region has the DNA TGTGCCAGCAGTTACTCTTCCCCGGGCAGGCCCATGAACACTGAAGCTTTCTTT. Its protein is CASSYSSPGRPMNTEAFF.

On this clonotype: A read error may be the cause here, since a much bigger clone is one base away. The chain carries TRBV3-1 and TRBJ2-5; D possibly corresponds to TRBD1 (5 bases). Germline V gene data show CDR1 as LGHDT and CDR2 as YNNKEL (reference sequence). Trimming left V 3 bases short and J 7 bases short, with 18 bases between. The CDR3 is 15 residues long. CDR3 nucleotide sequence: TGTGCCAGCAGCCAGTGTAGGGGCCAAAAGGGGACCCAGTACTTC. Translating it yields CASSQCRGQKGTQYF.

This clonotype was seen repeatedly, ten times or more. The chain is built from TRBV10-2 and TRBJ1-2; maybe TRBD1 (5 bases). V lost 10 bases, J lost 4 bases, and 13 bases lay in between. Germline assignment: CDR1 WSHSY and CDR2 SAAADI. The CDR3 covers 12 residues. CDR3 amino acids: CATHQGSYGYTF. CDR3 nucleotide sequence: TGCGCCACACACCAGGGATCCTATGGCTACACCTTC.

At least ten counts were recorded for this clonotype. The chain uses TRBV5-8 and TRBJ1-2, with D possibly being TRBD1 (5 bases). This CDR3 has 14 residues. Germline lookup yields CDR1 SGHTS and CDR2 YDEGEE. The germline V and J ends were trimmed by 0 bases and 2 bases, with 8 bases remaining between them. CDR3 sequence: CASSLADSNYGYTF. CDR3 nucleotides: TGTGCCAGCAGCTTGGCCGACAGCAACTATGGCTACACCTTC.

This clonotype was observed at least ten times. This chain joins TRBV2 and TRBJ2-3, with D possibly being TRBD1 (6 bases). V shed 3 bases and J shed 3 bases, with 16 bases lying between them. Germline-derived CDR1 and CDR2 are SNHLY and FYNNEI. CDR3 length: 16 amino acids. The CDR3 spells CASSDQTGVGTDTQYF. The CDR3 region has the DNA TGTGCCAGCAGTGACCAGACAGGCGTGGGGACAGATACGCAGTATTTT. The full variable domain, with the rest looked up from reference TRBV2 and TRBJ2-3, is EPEVTQTPSHQVTQMGQEVILRCVPISNHLYFYWYRQILGQKVEFLVSFYNNEISEKSEIFDDQFSVERPDGSNFTLKIRSTKLEDSAMYFCASSDQTGVGTDTQYFGPGTRLTVL.

This clonotype was counted at least ten times. This chain links TRBV27 with TRBJ2-3; perhaps TRBD1 as D (5 bases). V lost 6 bases, J lost 0 bases, and 10 bases lay in between. Germline values: CDR1 MNHEY, CDR2 SMNVEV (reference sequence). The CDR3 is 14 amino acids. As DNA, the CDR3 is TGTGCCAGCAGCCCCGCAGGGAGCACAGATACGCAGTATTTT. Translating gives CASSPAGSTDTQYF.

This clonotype was seen repeatedly, ten times or more. V and J are TRBV19 and TRBJ2-1, with 8 bases matching TRBD2. CDR1 and CDR2 (germline): LNHDA, SQIVND (reference sequence). V trimming: 5 bases; J trimming: 1 base; junction bases outside the gene matches: 1. There are 14 residues in the CDR3. CDR3 DNA sequence: TGTGCCAGTAGTGGACTAGCATCCTACAATGAGCAGTTCTTC. As protein: CASSGLASYNEQFF.

There are many counts of this clonotype. The rearrangement uses TRBV19 and TRBJ1-4, with D uncertain. From germline, CDR1 is LNHDA and CDR2 SQIVND (reference sequence). CDR3 length: 15 residues. The germline V and J ends were trimmed by 5 bases and 4 bases, with 14 bases remaining between them. The CDR3 here is CASSGRTGNNEKLFF. CDR3 sequence (DNA): TGTGCCAGTAGTGGCAGGACGGGGAATAATGAAAAACTGTTTTTT.

The sample holds many counts of this clonotype. The rearrangement links TRBV19 to TRBJ2-1; no clear D. Germline values: CDR1 LNHDA, CDR2 SQIVND (reference sequence). The CDR3 loop spans 12 amino acids. Trimming took 5 bases from V and 6 from J, leaving 8 bases between them. The CDR3 here is CASSLAFNEQFF. CDR3 coding DNA: TGTGCCAGTAGTTTGGCTTTCAATGAGCAGTTCTTC.

This clonotype was counted a few times. The chain combines TRBV18 with TRBJ2-1; 11 nucleotides agree with TRBD2. The CDR3 covers 15 residues. Trimming removed 0 bases from V and 7 bases from J; junction bases left unmatched: 2. CDR1 and CDR2 (germline): KGHSH, LQKENI. The CDR3 nucleotides are TGTGCCAGCTCACCACCGGGACTAGCGGTAAATGAGCAGTTCTTC. It codes for CASSPPGLAVNEQFF.

There are many counts of this clonotype. This sequence joins TRBV2 and TRBJ1-2; D not certain. CDR3 size: 14 residues. Germline-derived CDR1 and CDR2 are SNHLY and FYNNEI. Between the trimmed V and J ends, which lost 5 bases and 2 bases, there was a span of 12 bases. The CDR3 nucleotides are TGTGCCAGCAGTATTGAGGGTACAAACTATGGCTACACCTTC. This translates into CASSIEGTNYGYTF. Full variable domain (remainder filled in from reference TRBV2 and TRBJ1-2): EPEVTQTPSHQVTQMGQEVILRCVPISNHLYFYWYRQILGQKVEFLVSFYNNEISEKSEIFDDQFSVERPDGSNFTLKIRSTKLEDSAMYFCASSIEGTNYGYTFGSGTRLTVV.

At least ten counts were recorded for this clonotype. The chain has TRBV28 and TRBJ2-7; D possibly uses TRBD1 or TRBD2 (5 bases each). There are 16 residues in the CDR3. Germline lookup yields CDR1 MDHEN and CDR2 SYDVKM. V lost 3 bases, J lost 2 bases, and 17 bases lay in between. As DNA, the CDR3 is TGTGCCAGCAGTTTCCTCTTTTGGGACGGACCCTACGAGCAGTACTTC. It yields the protein CASSFLFWDGPYEQYF.

This clonotype was seen a handful of times. The chain carries TRBV7-2 and TRBJ1-4; 10 bases fit TRBD1. CDR3 length: 15 amino acids. V shed 5 bases and J 8 bases; nucleotides not matched to a gene: 8. Looked up from germline, CDR1 is SGHTA and CDR2 is FQGNSA. CDR3 in amino acids: CASSIWTGGREKLFF. As DNA, the CDR3 is TGTGCCAGCAGCATCTGGACAGGGGGTCGGGAAAAACTGTTTTTT.

The chain employs TRBV2 and TRBJ2-3, with no clear D. The CDR3 is 11 residues long. Germline V lookup: CDR1 SNHLY, CDR2 FYNNEI. V shed 6 bases and J shed 8 bases, with 9 bases lying between them. The CDR3 region is CASRELGTQYF. CDR3 nucleotides: TGTGCCAGCAGGGAATTGGGTACGCAGTATTTT.

Note on this clonotype: As the CDR3 is not closed by the conserved phenylalanine or tryptophan, this likely results from a read error. The chain links TRBV12-3 or TRBV12-4 to TRBJ2-7, with D possibly being TRBD2 (6 bases). Trimming took 3 bases from V and 3 from J, leaving 15 bases between them. This CDR3 has 15 amino acids. CDR3 sequence: CASSLGGRRLYEQYL. In nucleotides, the CDR3 is TGTGCCAGCAGTTTGGGAGGTCGTAGGCTCTACGAGCAGTACTTA.

This clonotype was seen at least ten times. This chain uses TRBV6-1 with TRBJ1-2; D remains ambiguous. CDR1 MNHNS and CDR2 SASEGT come from the germline V gene. Trimming shortened V by 7 bases and J by 1 base, and 4 bases separated the two germline ends. There are 11 residues in the CDR3. The CDR3 DNA is TGTGCCAGCAAGAATAACTATGGCTACACCTTC. Protein product: CASKNNYGYTF.

This sequence joins TRBV7-2 and TRBJ2-3; D unclear. Trimming cost V 1 base and J 3 bases, with 11 bases left between them. This CDR3 comprises 15 residues. Per the germline V gene, CDR1 is SGHTA and CDR2 is FQGNSA. CDR3 in amino acids: CASSLGVADTDTQYF. CDR3 DNA: TGTGCCAGCAGCTTAGGGGTAGCAGATACAGATACGCAGTATTTT.

The V gene is TRBV24-1, the J gene TRBJ2-3, with D unresolved. Trimming stripped 3 bases from V and 4 bases from J, with 13 bases between. This CDR3 is 15 amino acids long. CDR1 and CDR2 from the germline V gene are KGHDR and SFDVKD. The CDR3 bases are TGTGCCACCAGTGATCTCCGCCGGAGCGCAGATACGCAGTATTTT. Its translation is CATSDLRRSADTQYF.

The sample holds many counts of this clonotype. J is TRBJ2-2 and V is TRBV7-8, with 7 bases that match TRBD1. The ends lost 5 bases at V and 3 bases at J; junction bases unmatched: 3. The CDR3 covers 14 residues. Germline-derived CDR1 and CDR2 are SGHVS and FQNEAQ. In DNA form, the CDR3 reads TGTGCCAGCAGCCCAGGACAGGACACCGGGGAGCTGTTTTTT. Translating gives CASSPGQDTGELFF.

The chain links TRBV6-1 to TRBJ1-5, with D tentatively TRBD1 (5 bases). Trimming pared 5 bases from V and 4 bases from J, leaving 15 bases between. From germline, CDR1 is MNHNS and CDR2 SASEGT. The CDR3 is 15 residues long. The CDR3 region has the DNA TGTGCCAGCAGTCCCGCCCGGGGGTTGAATCAGCCCCAGCATTTT. It yields the protein CASSPARGLNQPQHF.

This clonotype has ten or more counts. The chain couples TRBV2 to TRBJ1-5; possible D gene TRBD1, 6 bases. Germline V gives CDR1 SNHLY, CDR2 FYNNEI. The CDR3 covers 15 residues. V shed 7 bases and J shed 2 bases, with 15 bases lying between them. The CDR3 DNA follows: TGTGCCAGCAAGACAACAGGGATGGGCAATCAGCCCCAGCATTTT. Translation gives CASKTTGMGNQPQHF.

This clonotype was counted ten times or more. CDR3 sequence reads: CASSPVGTGSNQPQHF. In DNA, the CDR3 is TGTGCCAGCTCACCCGTTGGCACAGGGAGCAATCAGCCCCAGCATTTT. The rearrangement uses TRBV18 and TRBJ1-5; tentatively, D is TRBD1 (6 bases). The CDR3 covers 16 residues. Per germline, CDR1 KGHSH and CDR2 LQKENI. Trimming stripped 3 bases from V and 1 base from J, with 13 bases between.

In this sample, this clonotype turned up many times. The V and J genes are TRBV7-8 and TRBJ2-3, with 8 bases fitting TRBD2. Germline CDR1 SGHVS, CDR2 FQNEAQ. CDR3 length: 16 amino acids. Trimming removed 2 bases from V and 6 bases from J; junction bases left unmatched: 10. CDR3 nucleotide sequence: TGTGCCAGCAGCTTATCAGGGACTAGGGGGTCGGATACGCAGTATTTT. As protein: CASSLSGTRGSDTQYF.

The sample holds many counts of this clonotype. The chain has TRBV7-8 and TRBJ2-3, with 9 bases lining up with TRBD1. The CDR3 sequence is 16 residues long. Germline V gene sequence: CDR1 SGHVS, CDR2 FQNEAQ. The junction had 3 bases not matched to a gene; V was cut back by 2 bases and J by 0 bases. The CDR3 DNA reads TGTGCCAGCAGCTTAAGACAGGGGGAAAGCACAGATACGCAGTATTTT. As protein: CASSLRQGESTDTQYF.

In DNA, the CDR3 is TGTGCCAGCACCCCGGGGGACAGGAACTACGAGCAGTACTTC. Encoded protein: CASTPGDRNYEQYF. The chain couples TRBV3-1 to TRBJ2-7; the match to TRBD1 covers 8 bases. Germline V gene sequence: CDR1 LGHDT, CDR2 YNNKEL (reference sequence). This CDR3 is 14 amino acids long. V shed 7 bases, J shed 3 bases, and the junction held 8 bases outside the gene matches.